This T cell receptor beta chain was recorded in a study of blood T cell repertoires in COVID-19. About the study: T cells, B-cell-depleted T cells, or PBMCs supplied cDNA or gDNA.

There are 16 residues in the CDR3. CDR1 is SQVTM and CDR2 is ANQGSEA in the germline V gene. Trimming at V came to 3 bases and at J to 9 bases, leaving 15 bases not matched to a gene. Assay used: immunoSEQ multiplex PCR; TCRdb lists only in-frame clones, some missing. The repertoire holds roughly 230,000 clones, with 65% to 85% as singletons. Sequenced input: peripheral blood. The chain joins TRBV29-1 to TRBJ2-1; the match to TRBD2 covers 9 bases. The sequence derives from a human donor in a cohort sampled during active COVID-19. This chain's CDR3 is CSVETQTSGEKGEQFF. The CDR3 nucleotides are TGCAGCGTTGAGACCCAGACTAGCGGAGAAAAGGGTGAGCAGTTCTTC.